The rows below give T cell receptor beta chains drawn from one sample of a study of T-cell reconstitution after alpha-beta-depleted transplantation in children. A single record per CDR3 protein comes from TCRdb applying MiXCR to the PCR reads. The table shows around 700,000 distinct CDR3 sequences, with 13% occurring only once. Sequenced material: PBMCs, taken before TCRalphabeta/CD19-depleted stem cell transplant. The receptors were sampled from a girl aged 2 to 10 with congenital amegakaryocytic thrombocytopenia, due to receive a stem cell transplant. The CDR3 runs from the conserved cysteine through the conserved F or W.

j_call,v_call,cdr3_aa
TRBJ2-7,TRBV12-3/TRBV12-4,CASKSQAGPSYEQYF
TRBJ2-1,TRBV12-3/TRBV12-4,CASSIGGSYGEQFF
TRBJ2-1,TRBV7-9,CASSSIEGDKFF
TRBJ2-5,TRBV5-1,CAIRDERERETQYF
TRBJ2-1,TRBV7-8,CASSFPSGRGYNEQFF
TRBJ2-1,TRBV7-2,CASSLPAGGDRSSYNEQFF
TRBJ2-1,TRBV7-9,CASSTGLEQFF
TRBJ2-1,TRBV12-3/TRBV12-4,CASIPAAPYNEQFF
TRBJ2-7,TRBV20-1,CSANGRINEQYF
TRBJ2-5,TRBV12-3/TRBV12-4,CASSLTLAGQETQYF
TRBJ2-7,TRBV10-2,CASSERAYEQYF
TRBJ2-1,TRBV6-1,CASSPVLAGYNEQFF
TRBJ1-1,TRBV29-1,CSVDQGARDTEAFF
TRBJ2-5,TRBV20-1,CSANHYWGGETQYF
TRBJ1-2,TRBV2,CASRTQGHGYTF
TRBJ2-7,TRBV27,CASSIRTGYYEQYF
TRBJ2-5,TRBV7-7,CASSPHPVQETQYF
TRBJ2-6,TRBV6-5,CASSYISTAPGVLTF
TRBJ2-7,TRBV25-1,CASSQGTPIPAEGEQYF
TRBJ2-1,TRBV5-5,CASSWGTSSYNEQFF
TRBJ2-1,TRBV19,CASSTLESGSYNEQFF
TRBJ2-7,TRBV7-9,CASSLTGTYEQYF
TRBJ2-7,TRBV20-1,CSARGDSDYEQYF
TRBJ2-1,TRBV7-8,CASSLRLAGRYNEQFF
TRBJ2-3,TRBV9,CASSVAPDEDTDTQYF
TRBJ2-5,TRBV7-2,CASSLTPLGAGQETQYF
TRBJ2-3,TRBV5-1,CASSLVVNTDTQYF
TRBJ1-4,TRBV6-5,CASSYSMGGSNEKLFF
TRBJ1-4,TRBV20-1,CSAEQSTGFEGFQKLFF
TRBJ2-5,TRBV28,CASSRGDYNQETQYF
TRBJ2-1,TRBV5-1,CASSFQAYSYNEQFF
TRBJ2-7,TRBV27,CASSPTGGFYEQYF
TRBJ1-6,TRBV6-1,CASRGGNYDNSPLHF
TRBJ2-1,TRBV20-1,CSASIFVGFSYNEQFF
TRBJ1-5,TRBV27,CASSPRVSNQPQHF
TRBJ2-5,TRBV29-1,CSVVIRASGRLETQYF
TRBJ1-2,TRBV12-3/TRBV12-4,CASSFRDFGEGYTF
TRBJ2-1,TRBV7-6,CASSLASSGRSVEQFF
TRBJ2-7,TRBV12-3/TRBV12-4,CASSFLGYEQYF
TRBJ2-2,TRBV13,CASRTRGSGELFF
TRBJ2-1,TRBV20-1,CSARGTLAGAYNEQFF
TRBJ2-5,TRBV20-1,CSARSGHQETQYF
TRBJ2-7,TRBV5-1,CASSLRGDEQYF
TRBJ2-2,TRBV20-1,CSARDGTRTNTGELFF
TRBJ2-7,TRBV20-1,CSARGRKQYF
TRBJ2-5,TRBV5-1,CASSFSGSARETQYF
TRBJ2-2,TRBV15,CATSRQYTGELFF
TRBJ2-5,TRBV7-9,CASSFGGEKTQYF
TRBJ2-1,TRBV7-9,CASSGTSGFYNEQFF
TRBJ1-4,TRBV20-1,CSASQGPNEKLFF
TRBJ1-1,TRBV12-3/TRBV12-4,CASSLLDRDTEAFF
TRBJ2-3,TRBV15,CATENLRQAATDTQYF
TRBJ2-1,TRBV7-2,CASSQYRGLDEQFF